The present entry profiles one T cell receptor beta chain with its context. The antigen remains undetermined. This sample stems from a study of blood T cells in healthy people across ages. Notes on the study in general: Per million T cells, the diversity of TCR beta decreased roughly linearly as age advanced. CMV status of donors was not determined, possibly confounding expanded clonotype changes. Aged donors had fewer naive CD4+ cells and lower diversity than long-lived donors.

A J-beta primer mix and a sample-barcoded 5' primer were used in a second PCR of about 7 to 12 cycles. Researchers report that a template-switch adaptor with 12 random nucleotides tagged each cDNA molecule. TCRdb itself ran the 5' RACE reads through MiXCR, one entry per CDR3 protein. The data show some 930,000 distinct CDR3 sequences, roughly 29% seen once. The ends were cut back, 2 bases at V and 3 bases at J, with 7 bases in the middle. The CDR3 totals 13 residues. The germline V gene has CDR1 SGHTA and CDR2 FQGTGA. This sample was shared with a second study, whose subject was T cells of mothers and their children.

This sequence joins TRBV7-3 and TRBJ1-2, with D unresolved. This TCR derives from a woman in her thirties or forties in good health. Input material: blood. The CDR3 DNA sequence: TGTGCCAGCAGCTTAGTCCAGGACTATGGCTACACCTTC. Translated: CASSLVQDYGYTF.